A selection of T cell receptor beta chains follows, all from one sample in a study of blood T cell repertoires in COVID-19. Method: immunoSEQ multiplex PCR; TCRdb's copy keeps in-frame clones and lacks some. The profile shows approximately 250,000 clones, more than 75% of them singletons. Sequenced input: peripheral blood. Receptors originate from a woman aged 60 to 75 with COVID-19, enrolled during active disease. Both conserved end residues are part of each CDR3. A D gene is named only where the DNA matches it firmly. Rows may omit the clone size; those that give it use once, few, many or a size class.

V gene	J gene	clone size	D gene	CDR3 DNA	CDR3 protein
TRBV29-1	TRBJ2-3	NA	TRBD2	TGCAGCGTTGAGGCTAGCGGGGACCCAGATACGCAGTATTTT	CSVEASGDPDTQYF
TRBV24-1	TRBJ1-4	NA	NA	TGTGCCACCAGTGACGGACTAACTAATGAAAAACTGTTTTTT	CATSDGLTNEKLFF
TRBV5-8	TRBJ2-1	NA	NA	TGTGCCAGCAGCATCCTACCGGGATCTCGGCCGTTCTTC	CASSILPGSRPFF
TRBV12-3/TRBV12-4	TRBJ1-5	NA	NA	TGTGCCAGCAGCCCGACAGGACTGCCCCAGCATTTT	CASSPTGLPQHF
TRBV5-1	TRBJ2-1	NA	NA	TGCGCCAGCAGCTTTGGCGGGACAGCACACAATGAGCAGTTCTTC	CASSFGGTAHNEQFF
TRBV7-8	TRBJ1-2	once	NA	TGTGCCAGCAGCTTAGCAGGGGGTCCCCCCTATGGCTACACCTTC	CASSLAGGPPYGYTF
TRBV11-1	TRBJ2-7	NA	TRBD2	TGTGCCAGCAGCTCCCAGACTAGCGGGAGGGCCTACGAGCAGTACTTC	CASSSQTSGRAYEQYF
TRBV11-2	TRBJ2-7	NA	NA	TGTGCCAGCAGCCACGGACAATCCTACGAGCAGTACTTC	CASSHGQSYEQYF
TRBV30	TRBJ1-6	NA	NA	TGTGCCTGGAGCACAGGGTATCGTGATTCACCCCTCCACTTT	CAWSTGYRDSPLHF
TRBV28	TRBJ1-1	NA	TRBD1	TGTGCCAGCACCCTGACAGGGGGACGGAACACTGAAGCTTTCTTT	CASTLTGGRNTEAFF
TRBV9	TRBJ2-1	NA	NA	TGTGCCAGCGGAGGGAATGAGCAGTTCTTC	CASGGNEQFF
TRBV10-2	TRBJ1-3	once	NA	TGCGCCAGCAGTGAGTCGCCGATCGGCACCATATATTTT	CASSESPIGTIYF
TRBV5-1	TRBJ1-1	NA	TRBD1	TGCGCCAGCAACAGGGACAGACAGAACACTGAAGCTTTCTTT	CASNRDRQNTEAFF
TRBV19	TRBJ2-5	NA	NA	TGTGCCAGTAGTTCCCGGGAGACCCAGTACTTC	CASSSRETQYF
TRBV6-2/TRBV6-3	TRBJ2-5	NA	TRBD2	TGTGCCAGCAGCCCGAGCGGGAGCCGTGGGGAGACCCAGTACTTC	CASSPSGSRGETQYF
TRBV19	TRBJ1-1	NA	TRBD1	TGTGCCAGTAGTCCAAGGGGGACAGGGGTGTCCATGAACACTGAAGCTTTCTTT	CASSPRGTGVSMNTEAFF
TRBV3-1/TRBV3-2	TRBJ2-2	NA	NA	TGTGCCAGCAGCCAAGTCCGAGGCAACGGGGAGCTGTTTTTT	CASSQVRGNGELFF
TRBV28	TRBJ1-2	NA	NA	TGTGCCAGCAGTTTGACGGGCAGGGCCCTCTATGGCTACACCTTC	CASSLTGRALYGYTF
TRBV6-5	TRBJ1-5	few	NA	TGTGCCAGCAAAAGGGGAAGCAATCAGCCCCAGCATTTT	CASKRGSNQPQHF
TRBV7-6	TRBJ2-1	NA	NA	TGTGCCAGCAGCATTAGAGCGGGCTCCTACAATGAGCAGTTCTTC	CASSIRAGSYNEQFF
TRBV7-9	TRBJ2-7	few	NA	TGTGCCAGCAGCATAGACAGTACCTACGAGCAGTACTTC	CASSIDSTYEQYF
TRBV28	TRBJ2-7	NA	NA	TGTGCCAGCAGTTACAGAAGCCTCTACGAGCAGTACTTC	CASSYRSLYEQYF
TRBV24-1	TRBJ2-2	NA	TRBD2	TGTGCCACCAGTGATGCCCCCGGGACTAGCGGAGCGAACACCGGGGAGCTGTTTTTT	CATSDAPGTSGANTGELFF
TRBV9	TRBJ1-1	NA	TRBD1	TGTGCCAGCAGCCCCCGGGGGGGGACAGGGGGCACTGAAGCTTTCTTT	CASSPRGGTGGTEAFF
TRBV30	TRBJ1-6	NA	NA	TGTGCCTGGAATCCAACCCACGGGGATTCACCCCTCCACTTT	CAWNPTHGDSPLHF
TRBV19	TRBJ1-3	NA	NA	TGTGCCAGTAGTAAGGGGTCCTCTGGAAACACCATATATTTT	CASSKGSSGNTIYF
TRBV14	TRBJ1-2	NA	NA	TGTGCCAGCAGCCAGATGACAGCCTTCCCGGATGGCTACACCTTC	CASSQMTAFPDGYTF
TRBV19	TRBJ2-7	NA	TRBD2	TGTGCCAGTAGTCGCGGGGGGCTTAAGGGCTACGAGCAGTACTTC	CASSRGGLKGYEQYF
TRBV6-5	TRBJ1-1	NA	NA	TGTGCCAGCAGTCGCTTTCTACTGAACACTGAAGCTTTCTTT	CASSRFLLNTEAFF
TRBV7-9	TRBJ2-7	NA	NA	TGTGCCAGCAGCTTAGCCTCCAGGGCCTACGAGCAGTACTTC	CASSLASRAYEQYF
TRBV24-1	TRBJ1-1	NA	TRBD1	TGTGCCACCAGTGATCCCCGCCCGGGACAGACGAACACTGAAGCTTTCTTT	CATSDPRPGQTNTEAFF
TRBV7-9	TRBJ1-5	NA	NA	TGTGCCAGCAGCTCTGGGCGGGGGGCGAGCAATCAGCCCCAGCATTTT	CASSSGRGASNQPQHF
TRBV19	TRBJ1-2	NA	NA	TGTGCCAGTAGTACCCCGGACAGTCTACGGGGCTATGGCTACACCTTC	CASSTPDSLRGYGYTF
TRBV2	TRBJ2-3	many	NA	TGTGCCATCCCCCTGAGTTTGACAGATACGCAGTATTTT	CAIPLSLTDTQYF
TRBV27	TRBJ1-1	NA	NA	TGTGCCAGCAGTTCGACAGGGAACACTGAAGCTTTCTTT	CASSSTGNTEAFF
TRBV24-1	TRBJ2-6	once	NA	TGTGCCACCAGTGATTTCGGGAGCCCTGGGGCCAACGTCCTGACTTTC	CATSDFGSPGANVLTF
TRBV5-4	TRBJ2-1	NA	NA	TGTGCCAGCAGCGCCGGGACTCAGGGTGAGCAGTTCTTC	CASSAGTQGEQFF
TRBV10-3	TRBJ2-7	NA	NA	TGTGCCATCAGTTCTAACTCCTACGAGCAGTACTTC	CAISSNSYEQYF